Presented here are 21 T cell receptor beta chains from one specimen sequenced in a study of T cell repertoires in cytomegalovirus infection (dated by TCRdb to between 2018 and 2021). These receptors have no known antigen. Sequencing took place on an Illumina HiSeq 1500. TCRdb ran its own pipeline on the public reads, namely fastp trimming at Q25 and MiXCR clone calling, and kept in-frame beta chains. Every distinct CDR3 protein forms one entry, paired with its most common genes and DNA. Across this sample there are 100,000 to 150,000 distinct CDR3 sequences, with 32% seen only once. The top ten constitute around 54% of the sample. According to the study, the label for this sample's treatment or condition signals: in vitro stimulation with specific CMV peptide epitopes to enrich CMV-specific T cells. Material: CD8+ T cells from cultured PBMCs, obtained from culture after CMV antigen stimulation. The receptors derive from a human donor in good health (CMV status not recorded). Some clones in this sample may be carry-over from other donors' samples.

The CDR3 DNA follows: TGCGCCAGCAGTGAGTCACTTACTAGCGGGGCGGGAGATACGCAGTATTTT. Translation gives CASSESLTSGAGDTQYF. V usage is TRBV10-2 and J usage is TRBJ2-3; 10 positions agree with TRBD2. This CDR3 comprises 17 residues. From germline, CDR1 is WSHSY and CDR2 SAAADI. Trimming cost V 0 bases and J 5 bases; bases outside gene matches: 8.

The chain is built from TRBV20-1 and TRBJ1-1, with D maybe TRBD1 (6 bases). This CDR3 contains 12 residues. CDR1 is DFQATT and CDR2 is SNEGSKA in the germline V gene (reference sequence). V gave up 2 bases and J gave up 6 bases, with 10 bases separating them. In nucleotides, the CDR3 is TGCAGTGCTAGATTAGGGGGGGCTGAAGCTTTCTTT. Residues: CSARLGGAEAFF.

The DNA for the CDR3 is TGTGCCAGCACTCGCCTAGCGGGGACAGAGACCCAGTACTTC. Protein product: CASTRLAGTETQYF. This rearrangement joins TRBV12-3 or TRBV12-4 to TRBJ2-5; 9 bases are shared with TRBD2. After removal of 7 bases from V and 4 bases from J, the junction contained 7 bases not matched to a gene. This CDR3 contains 14 residues.

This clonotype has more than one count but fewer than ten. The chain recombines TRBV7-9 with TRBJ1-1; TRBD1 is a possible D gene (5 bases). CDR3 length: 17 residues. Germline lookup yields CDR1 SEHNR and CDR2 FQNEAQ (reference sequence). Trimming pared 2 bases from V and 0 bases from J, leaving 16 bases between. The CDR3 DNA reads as TGTGCCAGCAGCTTAAGGTCAGGGACGATGATGAACACTGAAGCTTTCTTT. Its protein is CASSLRSGTMMNTEAFF. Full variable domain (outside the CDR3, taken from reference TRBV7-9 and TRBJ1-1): DTGVSQNPRHKITKRGQNVTFRCDPISEHNRLYWYRQTLGQGPEFLTYFQNEAQLEKSRLLSDRFSAERPKGSFSTLEIQRTEQGDSAMYLCASSLRSGTMMNTEAFFGQGTRLTVV.

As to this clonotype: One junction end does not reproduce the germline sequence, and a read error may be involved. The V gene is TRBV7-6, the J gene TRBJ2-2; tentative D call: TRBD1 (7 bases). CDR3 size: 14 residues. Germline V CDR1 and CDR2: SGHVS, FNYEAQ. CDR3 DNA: TGTGCTAGCAGCTCAGGGGGGTACACCGGGGAGCTGTTTTTT. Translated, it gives CASSSGGYTGELFF.

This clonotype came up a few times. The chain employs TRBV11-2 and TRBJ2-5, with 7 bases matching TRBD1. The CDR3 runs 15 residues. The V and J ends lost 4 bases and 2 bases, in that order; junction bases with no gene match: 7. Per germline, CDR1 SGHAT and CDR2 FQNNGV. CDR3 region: CASSSTTGQQETQYF. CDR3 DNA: TGTGCCAGCAGCTCAACGACGGGACAGCAAGAGACCCAGTACTTC.

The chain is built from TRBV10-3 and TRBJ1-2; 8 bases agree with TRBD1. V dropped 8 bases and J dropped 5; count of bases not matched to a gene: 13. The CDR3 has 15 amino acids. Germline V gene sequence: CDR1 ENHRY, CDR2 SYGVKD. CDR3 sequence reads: CAILVPGQGKYGYTF. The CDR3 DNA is TGTGCCATCCTTGTCCCCGGACAGGGAAAGTATGGCTACACCTTC.

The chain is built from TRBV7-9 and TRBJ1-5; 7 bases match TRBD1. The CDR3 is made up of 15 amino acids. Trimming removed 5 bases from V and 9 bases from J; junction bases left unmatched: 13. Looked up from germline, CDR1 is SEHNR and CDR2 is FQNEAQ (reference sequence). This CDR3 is CASSAPGTASGPQHF. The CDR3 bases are TGTGCCAGCAGCGCCCCCGGGACAGCTTCGGGGCCCCAGCATTTT.

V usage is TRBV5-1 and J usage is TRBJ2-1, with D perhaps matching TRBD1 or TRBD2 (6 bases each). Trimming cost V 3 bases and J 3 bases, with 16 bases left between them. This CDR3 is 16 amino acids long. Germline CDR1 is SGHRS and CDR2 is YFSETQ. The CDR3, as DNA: TGCGCCAGCAGCTACACCCCGGGGGCCCACTACAATGAGCAGTTCTTC. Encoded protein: CASSYTPGAHYNEQFF.

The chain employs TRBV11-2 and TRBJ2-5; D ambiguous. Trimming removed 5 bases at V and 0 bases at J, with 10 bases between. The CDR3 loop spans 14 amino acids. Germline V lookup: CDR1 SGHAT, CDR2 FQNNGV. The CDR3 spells CASSAPMYQETQYF. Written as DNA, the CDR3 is TGTGCCAGCAGCGCCCCGATGTACCAAGAGACCCAGTACTTC.

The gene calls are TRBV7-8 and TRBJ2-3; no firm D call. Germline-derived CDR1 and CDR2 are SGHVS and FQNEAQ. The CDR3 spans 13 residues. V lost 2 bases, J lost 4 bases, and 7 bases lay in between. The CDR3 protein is CASSLSLSDTQYF. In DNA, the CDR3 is TGTGCCAGCAGCTTATCTTTGTCAGATACGCAGTATTTT.

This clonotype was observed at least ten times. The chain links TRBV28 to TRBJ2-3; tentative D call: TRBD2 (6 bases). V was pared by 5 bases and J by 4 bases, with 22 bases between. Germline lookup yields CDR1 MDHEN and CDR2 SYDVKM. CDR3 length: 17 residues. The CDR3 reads CASSPEAASALADTQYF. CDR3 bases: TGTGCCAGCAGTCCTGAGGCGGCTAGCGCGCTCGCAGATACGCAGTATTTT.

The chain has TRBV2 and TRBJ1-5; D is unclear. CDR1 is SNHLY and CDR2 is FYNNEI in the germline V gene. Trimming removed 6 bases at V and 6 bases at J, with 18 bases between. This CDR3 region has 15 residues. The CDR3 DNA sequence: TGTGCCAGCAGCGTACCGCCCGGCCCAATTCAGCCCCAGCATTTT. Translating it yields CASSVPPGPIQPQHF.

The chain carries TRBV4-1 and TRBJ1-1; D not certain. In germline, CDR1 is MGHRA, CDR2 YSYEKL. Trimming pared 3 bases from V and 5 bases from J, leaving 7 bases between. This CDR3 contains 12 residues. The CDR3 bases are TGCGCCAGCAGCCACCACGGAACTGAAGCTTTCTTT. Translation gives CASSHHGTEAFF.

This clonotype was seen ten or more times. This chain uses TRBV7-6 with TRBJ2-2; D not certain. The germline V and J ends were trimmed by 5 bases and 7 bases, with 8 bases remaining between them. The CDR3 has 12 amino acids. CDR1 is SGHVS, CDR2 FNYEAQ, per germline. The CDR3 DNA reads TGTGCCAGCAGCGGGGATGGCGGGGAGCTGTTTTTT. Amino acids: CASSGDGGELFF.

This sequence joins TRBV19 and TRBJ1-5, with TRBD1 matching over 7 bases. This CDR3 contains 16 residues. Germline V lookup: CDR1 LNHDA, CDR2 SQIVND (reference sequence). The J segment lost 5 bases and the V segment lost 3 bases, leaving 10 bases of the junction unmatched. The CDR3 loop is CASSIPDRDLYQPQHF. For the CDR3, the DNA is TGTGCCAGTAGTATCCCAGACAGGGACCTGTATCAGCCCCAGCATTTT.

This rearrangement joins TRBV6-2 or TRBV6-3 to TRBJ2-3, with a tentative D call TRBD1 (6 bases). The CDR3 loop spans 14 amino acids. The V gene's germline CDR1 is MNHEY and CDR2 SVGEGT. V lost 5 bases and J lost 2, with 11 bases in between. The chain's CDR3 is CASSGRTVTDTQYF. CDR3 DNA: TGTGCCAGCAGTGGACGGACAGTCACAGATACGCAGTATTTT.

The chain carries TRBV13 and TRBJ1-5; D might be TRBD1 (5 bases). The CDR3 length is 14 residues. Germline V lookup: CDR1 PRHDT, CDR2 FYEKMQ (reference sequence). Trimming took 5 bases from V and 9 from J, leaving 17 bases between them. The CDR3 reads CASSRRDFQGPQHF. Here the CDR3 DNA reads TGTGCCAGCAGCCGGAGGGACTTTCAGGGGCCCCAGCATTTT.

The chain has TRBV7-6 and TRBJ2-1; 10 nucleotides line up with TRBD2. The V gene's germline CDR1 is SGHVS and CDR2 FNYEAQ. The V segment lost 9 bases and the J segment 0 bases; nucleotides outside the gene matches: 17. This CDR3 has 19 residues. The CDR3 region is CASTSSSGGSRSSYNEQFF. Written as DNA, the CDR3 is TGTGCCAGTACTAGCTCTAGCGGGGGTTCCCGAAGCTCCTACAATGAGCAGTTCTTC.

The CDR3 coding sequence is TGTGCCAGCAGCCCCCTCGCGGGGATGAACACCGGGGAGCTGTTTTTT. This gives the protein CASSPLAGMNTGELFF. This chain connects TRBV7-8 to TRBJ2-2; the D gene is possibly TRBD2 (6 bases). The CDR3 spans 16 residues. V lost 5 bases, J lost 1 base, and 14 bases lay in between. The germline CDR1 and CDR2 sequences are SGHVS and FQNEAQ.

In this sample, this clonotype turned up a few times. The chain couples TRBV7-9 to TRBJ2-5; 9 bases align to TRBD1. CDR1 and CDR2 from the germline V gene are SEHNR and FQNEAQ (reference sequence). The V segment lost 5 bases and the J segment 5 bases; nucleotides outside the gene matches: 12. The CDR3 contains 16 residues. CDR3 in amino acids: CASSHTDRGVSETQYF. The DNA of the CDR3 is TGTGCCAGCAGCCACACGGACAGGGGTGTCTCGGAGACCCAGTACTTC. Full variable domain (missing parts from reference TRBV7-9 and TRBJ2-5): DTGVSQNPRHKITKRGQNVTFRCDPISEHNRLYWYRQTLGQGPEFLTYFQNEAQLEKSRLLSDRFSAERPKGSFSTLEIQRTEQGDSAMYLCASSHTDRGVSETQYFGPGTRLLVL.